One and the same sample provided the 17 T cell receptor beta chains below, sequenced in a study of T cell responses to AZD1222 COVID-19 vaccine. Sequenced by immunoSEQ multiplex PCR; TCRdb stores in-frame clones only, minus some. The sample lists approximately 150,000 clones; roughly 88% were seen once. The sample in question was peripheral blood, obtained 28 days after the second dose of the MenACWY control vaccine. Receptor source: an adult who received the MenACWY meningococcal vaccine as a control.

This chain links TRBV7-2 with TRBJ2-1; 8 nucleotides match TRBD2. The CDR3 is 16 residues long. Germline V lookup: CDR1 SGHTA, CDR2 FQGNSA. V trimming: 2 bases; J trimming: 3 bases; junction bases outside the gene matches: 6. The CDR3 sequence is CASSLLRGGGYNEQFF. The CDR3 DNA reads as TGTGCCAGCAGCTTATTACGGGGGGGCGGCTACAATGAGCAGTTCTTC. Full variable domain (missing parts from reference TRBV7-2 and TRBJ2-1): GAGVSQSPSNKVTEKGKDVELRCDPISGHTALYWYRQSLGQGLEFLIYFQGNSAPDKSGLPSDRFSAERTGGSVSTLTIQRTQQEDSAVYLCASSLLRGGGYNEQFFGPGTRLTVL.

This rearrangement joins TRBV7-9 to TRBJ2-7, with D tentatively TRBD2 (5 bases). The CDR3 runs 13 residues. V lost 4 bases to trimming and J lost 7 bases, with 14 bases between them. Germline lookup yields CDR1 SEHNR and CDR2 FQNEAQ (reference sequence). CDR3 coding DNA: TGTGCCAGCAGCTCCCGTTGGGGAGTAGAGCAGTACTTC. It specifies CASSSRWGVEQYF.

V and J are TRBV18 and TRBJ2-6; perhaps TRBD1 as D (7 bases). The CDR3 is made up of 18 amino acids. Germline CDR1 KGHSH, CDR2 LQKENI. Trimming pared 3 bases from V and 2 bases from J, leaving 17 bases between. This chain's CDR3 is CASSPQTGRRTGANVLTF. As DNA, the CDR3 is TGTGCCAGCTCACCGCAGACAGGGAGGAGGACTGGGGCCAACGTCCTGACTTTC.

The chain combines TRBV7-2 with TRBJ1-6; D unclear. The V end lost 3 bases, the J end lost 11 bases, and 8 bases lay between the germline ends. Germline CDR1 SGHTA, CDR2 FQGNSA. This CDR3 has 12 amino acids. This CDR3 reads CASSFVVTPLHF. In DNA, the CDR3 is TGTGCCAGCAGCTTCGTAGTCACACCCCTCCACTTT.

This rearrangement joins TRBV2 to TRBJ1-1; 11 positions match TRBD1. The junction had 8 bases not matched to a gene; V was cut back by 6 bases and J by 5 bases. Germline V gene data show CDR1 as SNHLY and CDR2 as FYNNEI. The CDR3 extends over 15 amino acids. CDR3 sequence (DNA): TGTGCCAGCAGGTGGACAGGGGGCGAGAGTACTGAAGCTTTCTTT. Translation gives CASRWTGGESTEAFF.

The chain is built from TRBV19 and TRBJ1-1; TRBD1 matches 7 bases. Germline loops: CDR1 LNHDA, CDR2 SQIVND (reference sequence). V trimming: 5 bases; J trimming: 5 bases; junction bases outside the gene matches: 5. This CDR3 contains 13 residues. Here the CDR3 DNA reads TGTGCCAGTAGTTTAGGGGGCGGGACTGAAGCTTTCTTT. Its protein is CASSLGGGTEAFF.

The chain joins TRBV6-5 to TRBJ2-1, with 7 nucleotides matching TRBD1. The CDR3 has 13 residues. The junction had 4 bases not matched to a gene; V was cut back by 5 bases and J by 6 bases. Germline V CDR1 and CDR2: MNHEY, SVGAGI. CDR3: CASSLRDSNEQFF. The CDR3 DNA sequence: TGTGCCAGCAGTCTCCGGGACAGCAATGAGCAGTTCTTC.

This clone was detected only a few times. The chain is built from TRBV5-6 and TRBJ2-7; TRBD2 is a possible D gene (6 bases). The germline CDR1 and CDR2 sequences are SGHDT and YYEEEE. With 3 bases removed from V and 5 bases from J, the gap between germline ends came to 18 bases. The CDR3 runs 15 residues. The CDR3 is CASSWVGGQGDEQYF. In nucleotides, the CDR3 is TGTGCCAGCAGCTGGGTCGGAGGGCAGGGCGACGAGCAGTACTTC.

The chain joins TRBV7-3 to TRBJ2-3, with D perhaps matching TRBD1 (5 bases). CDR3 size: 16 residues. CDR1 and CDR2 (germline): SGHTA, FQGTGA. Trimming removed 5 bases from V and 5 bases from J, with 20 bases in between. The CDR3 region has the DNA TGTGCCAGCAGCCCAAAGATGTGGGGCCGCGGAGATACGCAGTATTTT. Translating gives CASSPKMWGRGDTQYF.

The chain couples TRBV18 to TRBJ1-1; D is unresolved. The CDR3 is 14 amino acids. In germline, CDR1 is KGHSH, CDR2 LQKENI. Trimming cost V 3 bases and J 3 bases, with 11 bases left between them. The CDR3 reads CASSPTIGDTEAFF. CDR3 bases: TGTGCCAGCTCACCTACTATCGGGGACACTGAAGCTTTCTTT.

The genes are TRBV6-5 and TRBJ1-1; 7 bases align to TRBD1. This CDR3 comprises 14 residues. Germline lookup yields CDR1 MNHEY and CDR2 SVGAGI. J lost 6 bases, V lost 6 bases, and 10 bases had no gene match. The CDR3 protein is CASSPRQGVAEAFF. The CDR3, as DNA: TGTGCCAGCAGCCCAAGACAGGGCGTTGCTGAAGCTTTCTTT.

The rearrangement uses TRBV6-1 and TRBJ1-2, with no clear D. Between the trimmed V and J ends, which lost 2 bases and 8 bases, there was a span of 6 bases. This CDR3 comprises 11 residues. Germline V lookup: CDR1 MNHNS, CDR2 SASEGT. The CDR3 sequence: CASSENWGYTF. Written as DNA, the CDR3 is TGTGCCAGCAGTGAAAATTGGGGCTACACCTTC.

The rearrangement joins TRBV7-6 to TRBJ1-6; tentatively, D is TRBD1 (6 bases). V dropped 0 bases and J dropped 9 bases, with 15 bases sitting between them. This CDR3 has 16 amino acids. Germline CDR1 reads SGHVS; CDR2 reads FNYEAQ. CDR3 loop: CASSLAGTHDGSPLHF. The CDR3 DNA reads TGTGCCAGCAGCTTAGCTGGGACACACGACGGTTCACCCCTCCACTTT.

This chain links TRBV30 with TRBJ1-2, with D possibly matching TRBD1 (6 bases). The CDR3 runs to 16 residues. Germline CDR1 reads GTSNPN; CDR2 reads SVGIG (reference sequence). V dropped 2 bases and J dropped 0 bases, with 16 bases sitting between them. The CDR3: CAWSIPVRDTNYGYTF. CDR3 bases: TGTGCCTGGAGTATTCCCGTCCGGGACACTAACTATGGCTACACCTTC.

The chain is built from TRBV5-1 and TRBJ2-2; 8 bases align to TRBD2. CDR3 length: 15 residues. From germline, CDR1 is SGHRS and CDR2 YFSETQ. With 2 bases clipped from V and 5 bases from J, the junction kept 5 bases outside the gene matches. CDR3 in DNA: TGCGCCAGCAGCTTCGCCGCTAGCGGGACCGGGGAGCTGTTTTTT. It translates to CASSFAASGTGELFF.

The chain recombines TRBV7-9 with TRBJ2-2, with a weak D call TRBD1 (5 bases). This CDR3 has 17 amino acids. Trimming cost V 6 bases and J 3 bases, with 20 bases left between them. Germline V lookup: CDR1 SEHNR, CDR2 FQNEAQ (reference sequence). The CDR3 spells CASRSPRRQGDTGELFF. In DNA, the CDR3 is TGTGCCAGCAGATCTCCACGGCGGCAGGGTGACACCGGGGAGCTGTTTTTT.

The J gene is TRBJ2-2, the V gene TRBV7-3, with D unresolved. The V gene lost 5 bases and the J gene lost 7 bases, with 11 bases spanning the gap. This CDR3 has 13 residues. The germline CDR1 and CDR2 sequences are SGHTA and FQGTGA. CDR3 region: CASSVWADGELFF. CDR3 DNA sequence: TGTGCCAGCAGCGTATGGGCAGACGGGGAGCTGTTTTTT.